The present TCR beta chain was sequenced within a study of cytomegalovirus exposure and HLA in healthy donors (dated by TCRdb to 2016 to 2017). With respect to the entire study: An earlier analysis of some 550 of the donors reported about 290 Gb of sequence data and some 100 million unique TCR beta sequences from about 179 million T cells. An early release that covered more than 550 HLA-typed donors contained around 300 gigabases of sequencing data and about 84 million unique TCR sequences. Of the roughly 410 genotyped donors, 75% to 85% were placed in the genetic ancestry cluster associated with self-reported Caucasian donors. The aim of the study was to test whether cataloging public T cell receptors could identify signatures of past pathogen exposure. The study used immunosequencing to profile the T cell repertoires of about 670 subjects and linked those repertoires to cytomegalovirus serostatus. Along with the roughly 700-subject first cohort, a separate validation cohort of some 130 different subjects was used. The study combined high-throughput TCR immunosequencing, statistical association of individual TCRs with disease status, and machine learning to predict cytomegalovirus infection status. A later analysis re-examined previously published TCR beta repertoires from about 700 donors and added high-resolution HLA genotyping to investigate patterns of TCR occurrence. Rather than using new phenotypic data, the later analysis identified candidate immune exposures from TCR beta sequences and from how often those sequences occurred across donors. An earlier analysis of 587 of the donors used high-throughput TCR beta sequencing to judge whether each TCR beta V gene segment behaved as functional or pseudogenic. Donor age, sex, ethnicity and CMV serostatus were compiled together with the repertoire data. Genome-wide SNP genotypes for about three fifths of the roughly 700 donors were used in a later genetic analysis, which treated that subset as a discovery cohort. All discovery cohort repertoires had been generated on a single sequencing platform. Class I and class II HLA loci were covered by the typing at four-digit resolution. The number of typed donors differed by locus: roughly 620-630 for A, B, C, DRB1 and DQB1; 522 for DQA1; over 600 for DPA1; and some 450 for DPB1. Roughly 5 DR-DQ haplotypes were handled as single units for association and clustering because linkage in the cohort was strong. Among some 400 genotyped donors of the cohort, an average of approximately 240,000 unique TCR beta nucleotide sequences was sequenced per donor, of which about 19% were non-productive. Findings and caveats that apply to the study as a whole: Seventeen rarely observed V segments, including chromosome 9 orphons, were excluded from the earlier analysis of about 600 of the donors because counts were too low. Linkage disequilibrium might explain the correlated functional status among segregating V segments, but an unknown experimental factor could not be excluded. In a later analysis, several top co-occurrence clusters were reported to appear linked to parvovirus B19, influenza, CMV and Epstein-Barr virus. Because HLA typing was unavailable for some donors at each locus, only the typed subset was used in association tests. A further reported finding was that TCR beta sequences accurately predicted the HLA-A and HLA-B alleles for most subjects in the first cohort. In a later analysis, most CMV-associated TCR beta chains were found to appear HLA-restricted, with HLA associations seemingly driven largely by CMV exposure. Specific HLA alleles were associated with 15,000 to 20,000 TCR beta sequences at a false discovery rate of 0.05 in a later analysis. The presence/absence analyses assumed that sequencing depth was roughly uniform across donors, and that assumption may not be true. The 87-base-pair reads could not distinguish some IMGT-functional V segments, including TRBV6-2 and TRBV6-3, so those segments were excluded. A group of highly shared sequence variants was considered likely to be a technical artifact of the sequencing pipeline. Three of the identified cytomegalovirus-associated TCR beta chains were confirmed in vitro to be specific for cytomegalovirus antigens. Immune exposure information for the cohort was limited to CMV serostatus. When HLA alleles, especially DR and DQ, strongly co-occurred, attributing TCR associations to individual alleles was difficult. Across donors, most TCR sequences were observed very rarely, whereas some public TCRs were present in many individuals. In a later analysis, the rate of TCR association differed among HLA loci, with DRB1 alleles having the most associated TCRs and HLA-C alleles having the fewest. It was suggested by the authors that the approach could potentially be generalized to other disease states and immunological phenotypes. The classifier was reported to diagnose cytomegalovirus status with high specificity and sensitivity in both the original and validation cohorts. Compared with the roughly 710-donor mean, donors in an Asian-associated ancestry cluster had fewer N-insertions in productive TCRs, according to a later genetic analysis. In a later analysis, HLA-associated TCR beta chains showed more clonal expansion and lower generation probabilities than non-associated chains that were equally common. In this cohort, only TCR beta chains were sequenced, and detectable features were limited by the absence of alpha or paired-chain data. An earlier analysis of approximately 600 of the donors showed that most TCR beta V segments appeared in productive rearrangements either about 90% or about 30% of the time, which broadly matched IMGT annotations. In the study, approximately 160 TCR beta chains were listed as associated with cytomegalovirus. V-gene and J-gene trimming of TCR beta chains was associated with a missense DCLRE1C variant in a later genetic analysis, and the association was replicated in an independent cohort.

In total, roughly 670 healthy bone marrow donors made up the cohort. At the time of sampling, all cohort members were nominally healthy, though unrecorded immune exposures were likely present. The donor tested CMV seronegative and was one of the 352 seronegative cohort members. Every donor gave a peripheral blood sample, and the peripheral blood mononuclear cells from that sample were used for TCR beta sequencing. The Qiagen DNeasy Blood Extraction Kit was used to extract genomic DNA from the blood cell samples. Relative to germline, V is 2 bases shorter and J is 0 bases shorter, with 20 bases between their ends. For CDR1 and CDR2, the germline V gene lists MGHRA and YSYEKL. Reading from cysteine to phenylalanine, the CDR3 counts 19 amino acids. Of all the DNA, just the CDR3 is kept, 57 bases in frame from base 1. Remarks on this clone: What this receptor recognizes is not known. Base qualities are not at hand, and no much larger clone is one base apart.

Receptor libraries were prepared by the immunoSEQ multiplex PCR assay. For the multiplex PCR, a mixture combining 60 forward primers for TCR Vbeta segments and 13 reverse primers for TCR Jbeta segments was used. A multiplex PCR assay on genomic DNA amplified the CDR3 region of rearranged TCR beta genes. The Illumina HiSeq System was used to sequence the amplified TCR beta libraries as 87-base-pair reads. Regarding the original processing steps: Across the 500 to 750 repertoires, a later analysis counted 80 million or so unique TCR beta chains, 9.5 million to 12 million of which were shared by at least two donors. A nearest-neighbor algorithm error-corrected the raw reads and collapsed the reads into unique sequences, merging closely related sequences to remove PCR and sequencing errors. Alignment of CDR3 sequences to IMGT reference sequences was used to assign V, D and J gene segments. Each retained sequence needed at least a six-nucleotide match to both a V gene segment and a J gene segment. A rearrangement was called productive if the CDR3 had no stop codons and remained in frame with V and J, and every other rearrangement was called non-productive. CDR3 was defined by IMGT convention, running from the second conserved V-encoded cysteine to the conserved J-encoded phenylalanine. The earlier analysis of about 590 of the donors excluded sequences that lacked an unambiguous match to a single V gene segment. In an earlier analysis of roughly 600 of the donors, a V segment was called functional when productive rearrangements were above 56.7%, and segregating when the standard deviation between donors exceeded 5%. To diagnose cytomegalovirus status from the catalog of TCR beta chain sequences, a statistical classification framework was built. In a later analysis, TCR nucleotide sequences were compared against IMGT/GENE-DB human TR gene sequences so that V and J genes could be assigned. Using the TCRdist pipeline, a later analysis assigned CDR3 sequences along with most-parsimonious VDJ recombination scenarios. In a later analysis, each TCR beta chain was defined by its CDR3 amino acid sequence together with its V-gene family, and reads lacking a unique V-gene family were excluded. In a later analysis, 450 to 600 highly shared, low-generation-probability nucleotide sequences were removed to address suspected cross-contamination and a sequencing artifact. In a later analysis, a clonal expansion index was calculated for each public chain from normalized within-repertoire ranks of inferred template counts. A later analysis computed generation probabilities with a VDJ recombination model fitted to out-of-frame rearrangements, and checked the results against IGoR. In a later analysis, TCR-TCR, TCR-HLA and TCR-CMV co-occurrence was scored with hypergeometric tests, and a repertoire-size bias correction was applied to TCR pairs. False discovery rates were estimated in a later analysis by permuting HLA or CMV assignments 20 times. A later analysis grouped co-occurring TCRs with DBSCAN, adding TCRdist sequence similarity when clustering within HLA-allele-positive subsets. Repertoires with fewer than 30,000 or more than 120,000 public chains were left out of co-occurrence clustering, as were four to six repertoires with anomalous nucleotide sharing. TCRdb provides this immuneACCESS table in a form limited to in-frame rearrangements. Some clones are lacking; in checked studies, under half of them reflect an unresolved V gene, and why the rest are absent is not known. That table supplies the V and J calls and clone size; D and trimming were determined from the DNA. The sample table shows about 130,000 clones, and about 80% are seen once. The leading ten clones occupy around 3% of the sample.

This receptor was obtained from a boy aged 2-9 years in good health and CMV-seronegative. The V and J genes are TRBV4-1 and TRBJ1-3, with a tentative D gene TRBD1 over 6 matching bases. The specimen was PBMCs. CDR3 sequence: CASSQMARPTGTSGNTIYF. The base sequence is TGCGCCAGCAGCCAAATGGCCCGTCCAACAGGGACCTCTGGAAACACCATATATTTT.